This T cell receptor (beta chain) was found in a study of T cell repertoires in cytomegalovirus infection. Study overall: Used in the study were CMV epitopes, some recently identified and HLA-C-restricted, others well-studied and HLA-B-restricted.

TCRdb independently ran MiXCR on the reads; one entry per CDR3 protein. Altogether tens of thousands of distinct CDR3 sequences are present, about 40% being singletons, with the ten largest covering more than 80%. Germline V gene sequence: CDR1 SGHTA, CDR2 FQGNSA. The CDR3 length is 14 residues. Trimming took 6 bases from V and 3 from J, leaving 11 bases between them. There are a few counts of this clonotype. Antigen specificity is unknown. This chain links TRBV7-2 with TRBJ2-2, with D tentatively TRBD1 (8 bases). The specimen comprised CD8+ T cells from cultured PBMCs, sampled from culture after CMV antigen stimulation. The sequence was collected from a human donor in good health (CMV status not recorded). Some clones in this sample may be carry-over from other donors' samples. CDR3 DNA sequence: TGTGCCAGCAGTACAGGGGGGGACACCGGGGAGCTGTTTTTT. This encodes CASSTGGDTGELFF.